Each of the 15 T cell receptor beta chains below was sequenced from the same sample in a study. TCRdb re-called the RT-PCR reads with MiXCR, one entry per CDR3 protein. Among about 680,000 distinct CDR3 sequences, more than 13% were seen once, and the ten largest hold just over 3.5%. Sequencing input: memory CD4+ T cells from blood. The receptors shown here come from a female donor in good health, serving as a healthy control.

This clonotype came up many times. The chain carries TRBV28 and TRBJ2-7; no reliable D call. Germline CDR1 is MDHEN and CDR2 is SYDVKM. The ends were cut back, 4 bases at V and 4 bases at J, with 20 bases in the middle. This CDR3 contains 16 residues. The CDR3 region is CASSSMGGTISYEQYF. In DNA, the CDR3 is TGTGCCAGCAGTTCTATGGGCGGAACAATCTCTTACGAGCAGTACTTC.

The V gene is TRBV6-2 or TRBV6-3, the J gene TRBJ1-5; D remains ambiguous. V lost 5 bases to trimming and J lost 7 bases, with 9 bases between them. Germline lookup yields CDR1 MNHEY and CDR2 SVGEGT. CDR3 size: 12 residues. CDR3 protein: CASSLPWQPQHF. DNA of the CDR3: TGTGCCAGCAGTCTCCCTTGGCAGCCCCAGCATTTT.

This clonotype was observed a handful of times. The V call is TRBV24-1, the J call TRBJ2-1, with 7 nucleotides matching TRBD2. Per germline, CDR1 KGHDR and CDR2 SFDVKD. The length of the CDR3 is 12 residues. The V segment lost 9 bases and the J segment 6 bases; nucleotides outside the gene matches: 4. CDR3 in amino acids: CATGRDGNEQFF. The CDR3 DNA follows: TGTGCCACCGGGAGGGACGGCAATGAGCAGTTCTTC.

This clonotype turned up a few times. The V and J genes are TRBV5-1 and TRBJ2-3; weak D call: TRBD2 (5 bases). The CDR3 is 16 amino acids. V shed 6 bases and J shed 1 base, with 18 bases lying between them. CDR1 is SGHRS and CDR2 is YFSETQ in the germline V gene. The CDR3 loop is CASTKGRSSGTDTQYF. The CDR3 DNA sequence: TGCGCCAGCACTAAAGGACGGAGTAGCGGCACAGATACGCAGTATTTT.

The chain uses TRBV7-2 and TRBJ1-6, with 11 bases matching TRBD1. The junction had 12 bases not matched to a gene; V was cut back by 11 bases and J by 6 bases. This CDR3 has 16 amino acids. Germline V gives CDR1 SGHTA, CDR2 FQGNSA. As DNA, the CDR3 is TGTGCCTCTAAACTTATAGGACAGGGGGCTAATTCACCCCTCCACTTT. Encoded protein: CASKLIGQGANSPLHF.

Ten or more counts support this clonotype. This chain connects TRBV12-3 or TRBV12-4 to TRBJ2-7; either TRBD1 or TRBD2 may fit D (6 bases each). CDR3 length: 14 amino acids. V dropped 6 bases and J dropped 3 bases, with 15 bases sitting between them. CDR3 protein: CASSPGGGDYEQYF. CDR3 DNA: TGTGCCAGCAGCCCCGGGGGCGGGGACTACGAGCAGTACTTC.

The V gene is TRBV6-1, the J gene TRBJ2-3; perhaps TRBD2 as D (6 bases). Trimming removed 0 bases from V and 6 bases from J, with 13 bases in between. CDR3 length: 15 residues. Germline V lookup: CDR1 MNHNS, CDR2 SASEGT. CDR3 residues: CASSEAGSLIDTQYF. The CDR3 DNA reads TGTGCCAGCAGTGAAGCCGGGAGTCTAATTGATACGCAGTATTTT.

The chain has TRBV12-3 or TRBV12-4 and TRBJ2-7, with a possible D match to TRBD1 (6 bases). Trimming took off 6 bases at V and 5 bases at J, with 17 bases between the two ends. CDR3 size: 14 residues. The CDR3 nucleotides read TGTGCCAGCAGCCCTTGGACAGAAGGAAACGAGCAGTACTTC. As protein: CASSPWTEGNEQYF.

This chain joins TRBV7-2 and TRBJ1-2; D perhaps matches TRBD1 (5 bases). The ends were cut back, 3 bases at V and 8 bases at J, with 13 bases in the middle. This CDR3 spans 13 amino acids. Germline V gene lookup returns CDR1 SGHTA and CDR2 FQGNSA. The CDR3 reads CASSLPLWGGYTF. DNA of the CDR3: TGTGCCAGCAGCTTGCCTTTATGGGGGGGCTACACCTTC.

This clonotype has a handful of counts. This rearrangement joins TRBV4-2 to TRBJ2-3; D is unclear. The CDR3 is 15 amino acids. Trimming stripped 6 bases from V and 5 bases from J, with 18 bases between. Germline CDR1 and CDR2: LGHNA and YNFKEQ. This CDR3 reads CASRRAAAYRDTQYF. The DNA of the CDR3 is TGTGCCAGCAGGCGCGCGGCAGCGTACAGAGATACGCAGTATTTT.

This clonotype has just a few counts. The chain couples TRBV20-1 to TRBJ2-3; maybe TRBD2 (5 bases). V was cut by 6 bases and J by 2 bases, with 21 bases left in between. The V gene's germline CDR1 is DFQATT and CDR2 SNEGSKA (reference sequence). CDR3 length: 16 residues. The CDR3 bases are TGCAGTGCCGCCGGACTGGAACAGTATTCCACAGATACGCAGTATTTT. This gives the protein CSAAGLEQYSTDTQYF.

CDR3 amino acids: CASSLYDSLTDTQYF. CDR3 nucleotides: TGTGCCAGCAGCTTATACGACTCCCTCACAGATACGCAGTATTTT. This rearrangement joins TRBV7-9 to TRBJ2-3; no clear D gene. The CDR3 is made up of 15 amino acids. Germline lookup yields CDR1 SEHNR and CDR2 FQNEAQ (reference sequence). V was cut by 2 bases and J by 2 bases, with 11 bases left in between.

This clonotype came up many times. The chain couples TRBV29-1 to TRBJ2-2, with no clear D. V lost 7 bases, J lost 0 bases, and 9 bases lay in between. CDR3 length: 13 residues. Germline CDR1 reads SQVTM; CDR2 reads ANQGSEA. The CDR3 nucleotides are TGCAGCGGACACTCCGCGAACACCGGGGAGCTGTTTTTT. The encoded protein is CSGHSANTGELFF.

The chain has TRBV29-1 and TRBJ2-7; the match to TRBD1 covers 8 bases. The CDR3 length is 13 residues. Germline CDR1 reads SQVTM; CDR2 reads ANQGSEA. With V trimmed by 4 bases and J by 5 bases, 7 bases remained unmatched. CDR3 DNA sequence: TGCAGCGTTGTGTCGGTCAGGGGGCACGAGCAGTACTTC. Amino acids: CSVVSVRGHEQYF.

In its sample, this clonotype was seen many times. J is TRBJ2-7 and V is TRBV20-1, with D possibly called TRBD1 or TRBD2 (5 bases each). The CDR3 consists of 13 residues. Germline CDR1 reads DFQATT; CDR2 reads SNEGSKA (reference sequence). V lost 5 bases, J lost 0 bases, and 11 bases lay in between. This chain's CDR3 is CSAGTRGSYEQYF. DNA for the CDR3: TGCAGTGCTGGGACCCGGGGCTCCTACGAGCAGTACTTC.